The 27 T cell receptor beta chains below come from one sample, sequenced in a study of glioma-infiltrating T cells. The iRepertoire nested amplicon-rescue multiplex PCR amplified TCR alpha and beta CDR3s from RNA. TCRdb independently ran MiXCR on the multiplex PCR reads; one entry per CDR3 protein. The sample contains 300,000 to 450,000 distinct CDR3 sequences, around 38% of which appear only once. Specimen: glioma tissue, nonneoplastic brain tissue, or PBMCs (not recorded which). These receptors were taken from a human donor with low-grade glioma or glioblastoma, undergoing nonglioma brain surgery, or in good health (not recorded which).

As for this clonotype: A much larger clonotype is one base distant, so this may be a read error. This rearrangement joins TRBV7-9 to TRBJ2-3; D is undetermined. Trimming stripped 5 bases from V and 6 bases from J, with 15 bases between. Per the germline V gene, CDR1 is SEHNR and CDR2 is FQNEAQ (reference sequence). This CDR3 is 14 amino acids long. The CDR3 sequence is CASSPAPQGDTQYF. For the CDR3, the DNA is TGTGCCAGCAGCCCCGCCCCACAAGGTGATACGCAGTATTTT.

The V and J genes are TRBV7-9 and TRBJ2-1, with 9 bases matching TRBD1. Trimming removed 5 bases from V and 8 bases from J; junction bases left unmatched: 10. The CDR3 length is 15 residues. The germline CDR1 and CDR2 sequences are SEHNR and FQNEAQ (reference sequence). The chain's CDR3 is CASSHSGTGRYEQFF. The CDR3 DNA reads TGTGCCAGCAGCCATTCCGGGACAGGGCGCTATGAGCAGTTCTTC.

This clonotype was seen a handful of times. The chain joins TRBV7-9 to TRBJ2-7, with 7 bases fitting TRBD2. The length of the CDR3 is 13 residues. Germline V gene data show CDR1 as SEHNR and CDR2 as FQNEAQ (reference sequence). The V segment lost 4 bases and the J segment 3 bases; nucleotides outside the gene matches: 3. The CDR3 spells CASSSLAVYEQYF. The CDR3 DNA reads TGTGCCAGCAGCTCGCTAGCGGTCTACGAGCAGTACTTC.

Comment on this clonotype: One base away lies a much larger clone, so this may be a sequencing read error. The CDR3 DNA is TGTGCCAGCAATTACGGTGGTACGGAAGAGACCCAGTACTTC. This encodes CASNYGGTEETQYF. The chain combines TRBV6-1 with TRBJ2-5; no clear D gene. Germline V gene sequence: CDR1 MNHNS, CDR2 SASEGT. The V end lost 7 bases, the J end lost 3 bases, and 15 bases lay between the germline ends. The CDR3 consists of 14 residues.

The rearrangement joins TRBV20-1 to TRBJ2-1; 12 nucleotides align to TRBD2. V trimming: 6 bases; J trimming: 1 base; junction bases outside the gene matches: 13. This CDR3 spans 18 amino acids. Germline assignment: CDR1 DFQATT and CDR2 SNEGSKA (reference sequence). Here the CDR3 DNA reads TGCAGTGCAGCCTCCCTAGCGGGAGGGCCGGTTTCCTACAATGAGCAGTTCTTC. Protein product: CSAASLAGGPVSYNEQFF.

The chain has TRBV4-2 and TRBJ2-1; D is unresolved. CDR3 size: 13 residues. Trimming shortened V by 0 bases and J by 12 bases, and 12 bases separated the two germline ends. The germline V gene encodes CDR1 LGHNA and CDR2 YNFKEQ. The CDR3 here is CASSQDRGWVQFF. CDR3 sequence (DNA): TGTGCCAGCAGCCAAGATCGTGGCTGGGTGCAGTTCTTC.

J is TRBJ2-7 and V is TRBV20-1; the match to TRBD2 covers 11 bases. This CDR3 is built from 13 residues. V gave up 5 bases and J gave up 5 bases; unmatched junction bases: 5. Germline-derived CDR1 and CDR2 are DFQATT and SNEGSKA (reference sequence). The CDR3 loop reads CSASTSGSDEQYF. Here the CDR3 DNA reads TGCAGTGCTTCAACTAGCGGGAGCGACGAGCAGTACTTC.

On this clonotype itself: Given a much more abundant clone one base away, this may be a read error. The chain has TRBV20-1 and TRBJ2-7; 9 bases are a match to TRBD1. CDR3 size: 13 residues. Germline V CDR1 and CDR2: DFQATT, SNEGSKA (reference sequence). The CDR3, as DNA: TGCGGTTCCCCCGGGACAGGGAGCTACGAGCAGTACTTC. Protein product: CGSPGTGSYEQYF.

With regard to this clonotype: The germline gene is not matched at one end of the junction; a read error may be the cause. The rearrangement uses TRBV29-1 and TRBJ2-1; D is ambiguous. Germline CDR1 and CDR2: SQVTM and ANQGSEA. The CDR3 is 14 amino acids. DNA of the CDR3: TGCAGCGTTGTGAACCCTGGCTCCTACAATGAGCGGTTCTTC. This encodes CSVVNPGSYNERFF.

The DNA for the CDR3 is TGTGCCAGCAGCTTCAGTCTTGAAGCTTTCTTT. Translated: CASSFSLEAFF. This sequence joins TRBV7-9 and TRBJ1-1; D remains unclear. The CDR3 runs 11 residues. V lost 3 bases and J lost 7, with 6 bases in between. CDR1 SEHNR and CDR2 FQNEAQ come from the germline V gene (reference sequence).

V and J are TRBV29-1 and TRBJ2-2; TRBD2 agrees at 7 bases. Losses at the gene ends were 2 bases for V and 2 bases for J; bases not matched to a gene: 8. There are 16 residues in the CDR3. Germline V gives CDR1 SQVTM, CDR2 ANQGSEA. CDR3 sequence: CSVELRSSGNTGELFF. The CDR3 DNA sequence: TGCAGCGTTGAACTTAGGTCTAGCGGTAACACCGGGGAGCTGTTTTTT.

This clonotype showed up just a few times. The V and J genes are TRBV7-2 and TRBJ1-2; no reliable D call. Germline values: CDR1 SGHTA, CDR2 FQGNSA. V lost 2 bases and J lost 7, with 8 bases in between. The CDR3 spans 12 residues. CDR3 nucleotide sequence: TGTGCCAGCAGCTTATTGTTCTCTGGCTACACCTTC. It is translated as CASSLLFSGYTF. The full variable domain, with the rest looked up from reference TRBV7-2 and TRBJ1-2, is GAGVSQSPSNKVTEKGKDVELRCDPISGHTALYWYRQSLGQGLEFLIYFQGNSAPDKSGLPSDRFSAERTGGSVSTLTIQRTQQEDSAVYLCASSLLFSGYTFGSGTRLTVV.

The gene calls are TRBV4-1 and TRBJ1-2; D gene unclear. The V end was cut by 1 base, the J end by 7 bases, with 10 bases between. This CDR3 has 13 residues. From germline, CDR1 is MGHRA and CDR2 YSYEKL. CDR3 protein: CASSQVGGFGYTF. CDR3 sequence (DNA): TGCGCCAGCAGCCAAGTGGGAGGTTTTGGCTACACCTTC.

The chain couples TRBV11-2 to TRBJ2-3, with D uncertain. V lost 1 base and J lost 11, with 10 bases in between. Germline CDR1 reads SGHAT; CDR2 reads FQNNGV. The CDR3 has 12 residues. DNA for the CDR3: TGTGCCAGCAGCTTAGGGCCAGAGGTGCAGTATTTT. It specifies CASSLGPEVQYF.

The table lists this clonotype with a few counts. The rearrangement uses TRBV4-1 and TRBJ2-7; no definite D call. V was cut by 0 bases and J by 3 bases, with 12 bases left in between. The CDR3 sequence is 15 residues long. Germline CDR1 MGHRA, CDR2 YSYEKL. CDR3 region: CASSQEADPVYEQYF. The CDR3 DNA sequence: TGCGCCAGCAGCCAAGAAGCAGACCCCGTCTACGAGCAGTACTTC.

CDR3 residues: CSAMGSSEYYEQYF. The CDR3 DNA sequence: TGCAGTGCAATGGGAAGTAGCGAGTACTACGAGCAGTACTTC. The rearrangement links TRBV20-1 to TRBJ2-7, with D maybe TRBD2 (5 bases). CDR1 and CDR2 from the germline V gene are DFQATT and SNEGSKA (reference sequence). This CDR3 region has 14 residues. The V and J ends lost 6 bases and 3 bases respectively, with 18 bases between them.

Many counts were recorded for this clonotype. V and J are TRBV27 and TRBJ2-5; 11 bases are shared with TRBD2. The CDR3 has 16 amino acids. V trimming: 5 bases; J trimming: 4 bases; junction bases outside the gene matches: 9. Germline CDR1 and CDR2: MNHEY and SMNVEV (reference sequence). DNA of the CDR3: TGTGCCAGCAGTACCCGACTAGCGGGACCTGGAGAGACCCAGTACTTC. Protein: CASSTRLAGPGETQYF.

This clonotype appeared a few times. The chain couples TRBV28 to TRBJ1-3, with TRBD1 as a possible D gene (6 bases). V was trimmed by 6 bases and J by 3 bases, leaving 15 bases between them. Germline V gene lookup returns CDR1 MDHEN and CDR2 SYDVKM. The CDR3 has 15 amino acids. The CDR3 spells CASSPGGALGNTIYF. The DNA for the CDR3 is TGTGCCAGCAGCCCTGGGGGGGCGCTTGGAAACACCATATATTTT. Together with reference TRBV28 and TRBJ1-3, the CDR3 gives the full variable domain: DVKVTQSSRYLVKRTGEKVFLECVQDMDHENMFWYRQDPGLGLRLIYFSYDVKMKEKGDIPEGYSVSREKKERFSLILESASTNQTSMYLCASSPGGALGNTIYFGEGSWLTVV.

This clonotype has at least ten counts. This chain's CDR3 is CASSEDSGSTDTQYF. The CDR3 nucleotides are TGTGCCAGCAGTGAAGACAGCGGGAGCACAGATACGCAGTATTTT. V is TRBV6-1 and J is TRBJ2-3; TRBD2 is a possible D gene (6 bases). V lost 1 base to trimming and J lost 0 bases, with 8 bases between them. The CDR3 is 15 residues long. Germline assignment: CDR1 MNHNS and CDR2 SASEGT.

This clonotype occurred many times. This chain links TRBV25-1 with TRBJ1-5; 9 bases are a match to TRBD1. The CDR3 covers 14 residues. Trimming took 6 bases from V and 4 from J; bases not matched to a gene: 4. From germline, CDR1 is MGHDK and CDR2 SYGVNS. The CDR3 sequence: CASSSTGGNQPQHF. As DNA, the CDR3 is TGTGCCAGCAGCTCGACAGGGGGGAATCAGCCCCAGCATTTT.

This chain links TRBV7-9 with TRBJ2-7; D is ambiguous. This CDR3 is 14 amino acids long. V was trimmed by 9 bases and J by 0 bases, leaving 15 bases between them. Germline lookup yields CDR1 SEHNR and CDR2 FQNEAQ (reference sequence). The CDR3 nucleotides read TGTGCCAGGACCCCCCCGCAGGTCTCCTACGAGCAGTACTTC. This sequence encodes CARTPPQVSYEQYF.

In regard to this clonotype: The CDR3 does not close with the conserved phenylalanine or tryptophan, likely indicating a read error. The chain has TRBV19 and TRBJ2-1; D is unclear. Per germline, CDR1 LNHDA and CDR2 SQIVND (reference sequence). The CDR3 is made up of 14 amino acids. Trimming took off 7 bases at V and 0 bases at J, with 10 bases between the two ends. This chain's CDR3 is CASMVGSSYNEQFS. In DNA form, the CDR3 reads TGTGCCAGTATGGTGGGTAGCTCCTACAATGAGCAGTTCTCC.

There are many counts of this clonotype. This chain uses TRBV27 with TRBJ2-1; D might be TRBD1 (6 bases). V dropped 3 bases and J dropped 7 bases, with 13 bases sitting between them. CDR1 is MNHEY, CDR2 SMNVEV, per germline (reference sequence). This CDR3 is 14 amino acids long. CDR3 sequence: CASSFYNRDNEQFF. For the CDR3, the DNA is TGTGCCAGCAGTTTCTACAACAGGGATAATGAGCAGTTCTTC.

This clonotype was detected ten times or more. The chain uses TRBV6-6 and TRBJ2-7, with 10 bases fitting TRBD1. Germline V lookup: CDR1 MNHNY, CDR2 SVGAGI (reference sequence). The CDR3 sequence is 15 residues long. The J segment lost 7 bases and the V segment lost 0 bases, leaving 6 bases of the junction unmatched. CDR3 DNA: TGTGCCAGCAGTTACTCGGGACAGGGGTCCTGGGAGCAGTACTTC. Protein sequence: CASSYSGQGSWEQYF.

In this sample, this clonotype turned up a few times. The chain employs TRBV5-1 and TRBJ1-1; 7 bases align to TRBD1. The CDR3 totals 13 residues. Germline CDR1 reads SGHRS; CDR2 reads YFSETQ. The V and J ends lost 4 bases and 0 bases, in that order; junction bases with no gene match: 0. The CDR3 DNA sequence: TGCGCCAGCAGCGGACAGGTGAACACTGAAGCTTTCTTT. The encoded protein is CASSGQVNTEAFF.

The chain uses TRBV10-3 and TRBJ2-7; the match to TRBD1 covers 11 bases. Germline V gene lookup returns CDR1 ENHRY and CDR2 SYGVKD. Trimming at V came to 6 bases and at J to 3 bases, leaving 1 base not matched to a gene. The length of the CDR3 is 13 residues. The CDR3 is CAIRGQGDYEQYF. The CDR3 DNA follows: TGTGCCATCAGGGGACAGGGGGACTACGAGCAGTACTTC.

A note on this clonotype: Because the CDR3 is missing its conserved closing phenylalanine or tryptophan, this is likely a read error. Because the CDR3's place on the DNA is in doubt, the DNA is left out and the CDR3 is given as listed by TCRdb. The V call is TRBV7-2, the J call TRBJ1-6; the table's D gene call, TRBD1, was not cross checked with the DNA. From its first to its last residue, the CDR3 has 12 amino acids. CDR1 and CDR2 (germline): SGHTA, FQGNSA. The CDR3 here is CASSDRNSPLHL.